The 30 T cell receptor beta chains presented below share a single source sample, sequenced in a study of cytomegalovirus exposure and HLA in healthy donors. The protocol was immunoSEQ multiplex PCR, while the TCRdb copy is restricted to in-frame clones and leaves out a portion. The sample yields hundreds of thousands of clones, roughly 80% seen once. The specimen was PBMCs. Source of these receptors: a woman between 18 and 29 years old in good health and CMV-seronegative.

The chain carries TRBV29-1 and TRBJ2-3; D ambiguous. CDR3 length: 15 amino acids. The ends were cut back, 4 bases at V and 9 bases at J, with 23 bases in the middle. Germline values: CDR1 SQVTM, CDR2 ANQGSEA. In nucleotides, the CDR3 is TGCAGCGTTGGTGTCAGCGACCTCCGAGGTGACACGCAGTATTTT. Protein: CSVGVSDLRGDTQYF.

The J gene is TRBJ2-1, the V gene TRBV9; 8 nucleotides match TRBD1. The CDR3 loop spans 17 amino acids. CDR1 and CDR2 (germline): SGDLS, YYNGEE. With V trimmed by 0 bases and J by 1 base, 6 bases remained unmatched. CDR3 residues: CASSVVGQGGSYNEQFF. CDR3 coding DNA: TGTGCCAGCAGCGTAGTCGGACAGGGTGGGTCCTACAATGAGCAGTTCTTC. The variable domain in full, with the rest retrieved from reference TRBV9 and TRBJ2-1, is DSGVTQTPKHLITATGQRVTLRCSPRSGDLSVYWYQQSLDQGLQFLIQYYNGEERAKGNILERFSAQQFPDLHSELNLSSLELGDSALYFCASSVVGQGGSYNEQFFGPGTRLTVL.

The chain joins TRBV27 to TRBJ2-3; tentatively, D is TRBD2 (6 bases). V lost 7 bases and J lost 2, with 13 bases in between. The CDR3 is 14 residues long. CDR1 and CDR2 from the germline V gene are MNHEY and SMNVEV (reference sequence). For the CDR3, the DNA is TGTGCCAGCACCCGGGGACTCGACACAGATACGCAGTATTTT. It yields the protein CASTRGLDTDTQYF.

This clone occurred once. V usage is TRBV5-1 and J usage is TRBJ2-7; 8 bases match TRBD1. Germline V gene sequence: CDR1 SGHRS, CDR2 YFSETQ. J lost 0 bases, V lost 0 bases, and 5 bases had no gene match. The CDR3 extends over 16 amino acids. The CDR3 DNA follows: TGCGCCAGCAGCTTGGTGGACAGGGTCCTCTCCTACGAGCAGTACTTC. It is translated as CASSLVDRVLSYEQYF. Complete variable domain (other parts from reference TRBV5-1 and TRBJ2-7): KAGVTQTPRYLIKTRGQQVTLSCSPISGHRSVSWYQQTPGQGLQFLFEYFSETQRNKGNFPGRFSGRQFSNSRSEMNVSTLELGDSALYLCASSLVDRVLSYEQYFGPGTRLTVT.

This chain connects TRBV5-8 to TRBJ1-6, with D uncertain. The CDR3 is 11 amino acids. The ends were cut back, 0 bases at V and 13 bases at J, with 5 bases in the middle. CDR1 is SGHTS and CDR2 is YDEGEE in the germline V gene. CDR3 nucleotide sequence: TGTGCCAGCAGCTTGGTCCGGCCCCTCCACTTT. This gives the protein CASSLVRPLHF.

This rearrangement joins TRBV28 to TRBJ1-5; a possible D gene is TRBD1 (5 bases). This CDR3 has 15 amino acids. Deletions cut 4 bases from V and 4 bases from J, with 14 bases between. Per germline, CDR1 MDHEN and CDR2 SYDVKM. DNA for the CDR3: TGTGCCAGCAGTTCCTCGGTGGGGGGTAATCAGCCCCAGCATTTT. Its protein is CASSSSVGGNQPQHF.

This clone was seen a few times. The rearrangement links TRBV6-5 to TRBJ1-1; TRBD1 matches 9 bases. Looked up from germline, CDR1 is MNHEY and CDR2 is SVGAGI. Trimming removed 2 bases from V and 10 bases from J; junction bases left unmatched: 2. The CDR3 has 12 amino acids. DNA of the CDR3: TGTGCCAGCAGTTACGGGACAGGGCGAGCTTTCTTT. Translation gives CASSYGTGRAFF.

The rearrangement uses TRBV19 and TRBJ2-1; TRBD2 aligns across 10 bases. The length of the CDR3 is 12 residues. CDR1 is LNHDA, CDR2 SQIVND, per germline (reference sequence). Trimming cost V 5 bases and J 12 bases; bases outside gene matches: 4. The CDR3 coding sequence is TGTGCCAGTAGTTCTTTAGCGGGGGGGCAGTTCTTC. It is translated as CASSSLAGGQFF.

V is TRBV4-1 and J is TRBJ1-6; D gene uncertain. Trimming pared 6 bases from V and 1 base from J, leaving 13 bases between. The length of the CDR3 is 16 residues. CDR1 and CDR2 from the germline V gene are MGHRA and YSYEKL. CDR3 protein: CASRDSPGSYNSPLHF. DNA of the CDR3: TGCGCCAGCAGAGACTCCCCTGGATCCTATAATTCACCCCTCCACTTT.

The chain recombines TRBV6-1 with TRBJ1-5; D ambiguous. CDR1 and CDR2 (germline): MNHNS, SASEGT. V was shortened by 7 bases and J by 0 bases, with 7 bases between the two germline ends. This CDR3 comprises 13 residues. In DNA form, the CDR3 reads TGTGCCAGCATCAACACTAGCAATCAGCCCCAGCATTTT. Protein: CASINTSNQPQHF.

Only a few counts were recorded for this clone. The CDR3 region has the DNA TGTGCCAGCAGTTTAGGCGGGGACCACAATGAGCAGTTCTTC. Residues: CASSLGGDHNEQFF. This chain uses TRBV28 with TRBJ2-1; tentative D call: TRBD2 (6 bases). The CDR3 length is 14 residues. Trimming shortened V by 2 bases and J by 5 bases, and 10 bases separated the two germline ends. Germline CDR1 and CDR2: MDHEN and SYDVKM.

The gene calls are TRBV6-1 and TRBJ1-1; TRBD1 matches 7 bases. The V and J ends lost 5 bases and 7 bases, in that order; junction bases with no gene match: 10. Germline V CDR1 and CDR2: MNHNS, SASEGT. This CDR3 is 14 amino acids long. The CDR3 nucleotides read TGTGCCAGCAGTCAGGACAGGACCTACGTTGAAGCTTTCTTT. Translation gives CASSQDRTYVEAFF.

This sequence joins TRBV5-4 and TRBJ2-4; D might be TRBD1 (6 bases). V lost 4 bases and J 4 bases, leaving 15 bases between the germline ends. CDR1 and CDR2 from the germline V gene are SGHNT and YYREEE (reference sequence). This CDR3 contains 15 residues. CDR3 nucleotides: TGTGCCAGCAGCCTAGAACCAGGGGTAAAAAACATTCAGTACTTC. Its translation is CASSLEPGVKNIQYF.

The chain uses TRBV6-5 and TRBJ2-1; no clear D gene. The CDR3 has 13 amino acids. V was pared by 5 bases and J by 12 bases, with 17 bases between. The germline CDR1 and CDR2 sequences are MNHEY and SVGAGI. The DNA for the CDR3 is TGTGCCAGCAGTCGAACCTCCTCCATGGGGCAGTTCTTC. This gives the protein CASSRTSSMGQFF.

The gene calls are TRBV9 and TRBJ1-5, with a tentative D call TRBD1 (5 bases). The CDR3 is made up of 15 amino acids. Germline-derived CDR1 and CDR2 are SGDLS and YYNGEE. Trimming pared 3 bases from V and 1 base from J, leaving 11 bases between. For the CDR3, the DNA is TGTGCCAGCAGCGCCGGGACGGGCAGCAATCAGCCCCAGCATTTT. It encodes CASSAGTGSNQPQHF.

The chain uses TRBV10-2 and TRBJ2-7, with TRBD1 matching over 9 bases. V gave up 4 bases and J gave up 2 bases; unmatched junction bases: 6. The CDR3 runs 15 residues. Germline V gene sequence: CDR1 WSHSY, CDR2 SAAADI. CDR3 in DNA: TGCGCCAGCAGTGTAGGGACAGGGCGGACCTACGAGCAGTACTTC. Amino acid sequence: CASSVGTGRTYEQYF.

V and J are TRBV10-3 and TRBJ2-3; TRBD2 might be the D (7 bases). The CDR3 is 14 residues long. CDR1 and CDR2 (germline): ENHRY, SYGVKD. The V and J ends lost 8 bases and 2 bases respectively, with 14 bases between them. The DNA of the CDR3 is TGTGCCATCCGGGGGGCGGCGGTCACAGATACGCAGTATTTT. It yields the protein CAIRGAAVTDTQYF.

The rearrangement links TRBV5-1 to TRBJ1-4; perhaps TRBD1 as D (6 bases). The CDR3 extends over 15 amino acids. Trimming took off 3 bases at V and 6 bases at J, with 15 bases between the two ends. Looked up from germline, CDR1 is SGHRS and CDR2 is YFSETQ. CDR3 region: CASSSTGRGDEKLFF. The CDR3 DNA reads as TGCGCCAGCAGCTCTACAGGGAGAGGCGATGAAAAACTGTTTTTT.

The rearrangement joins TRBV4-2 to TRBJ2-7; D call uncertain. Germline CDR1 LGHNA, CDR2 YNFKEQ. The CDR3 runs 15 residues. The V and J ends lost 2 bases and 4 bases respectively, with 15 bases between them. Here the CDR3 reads CASSQFHRQAYEQYF. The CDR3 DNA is TGTGCCAGCAGCCAATTCCACCGGCAGGCGTACGAGCAGTACTTC.

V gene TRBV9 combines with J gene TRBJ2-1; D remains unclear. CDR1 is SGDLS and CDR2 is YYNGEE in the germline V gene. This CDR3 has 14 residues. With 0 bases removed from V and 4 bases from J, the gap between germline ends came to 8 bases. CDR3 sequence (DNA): TGTGCCAGCAGCGTAGGGGCGGAGTACAATGAGCAGTTCTTC. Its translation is CASSVGAEYNEQFF. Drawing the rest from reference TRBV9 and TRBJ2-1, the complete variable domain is DSGVTQTPKHLITATGQRVTLRCSPRSGDLSVYWYQQSLDQGLQFLIQYYNGEERAKGNILERFSAQQFPDLHSELNLSSLELGDSALYFCASSVGAEYNEQFFGPGTRLTVL.

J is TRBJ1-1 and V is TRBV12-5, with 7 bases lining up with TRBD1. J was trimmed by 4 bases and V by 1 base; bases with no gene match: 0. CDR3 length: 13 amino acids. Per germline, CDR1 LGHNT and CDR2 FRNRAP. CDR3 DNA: TGTGCTAGTGGTTTGGGGACAGGCACTGAAGCTTTCTTT. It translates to CASGLGTGTEAFF. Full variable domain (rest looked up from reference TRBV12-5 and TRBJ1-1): DARVTQTPRHKVTEMGQEVTMRCQPILGHNTVFWYRQTMMQGLELLAYFRNRAPLDDSGMPKDRFSAEMPDATLATLKIQPSEPRDSAVYFCASGLGTGTEAFFGQGTRLTVV.

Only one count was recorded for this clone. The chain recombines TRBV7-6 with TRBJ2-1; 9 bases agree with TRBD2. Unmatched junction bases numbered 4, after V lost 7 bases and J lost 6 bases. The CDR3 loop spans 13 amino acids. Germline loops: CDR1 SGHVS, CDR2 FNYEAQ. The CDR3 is CASNAGGSNEQFF. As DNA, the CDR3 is TGTGCCAGCAATGCGGGGGGGTCCAATGAGCAGTTCTTC.

The CDR3 DNA reads TGTGCCAGCAGCGTTCGGGTCACCGGGGAGCTGTTTTTT. It codes for CASSVRVTGELFF. The chain recombines TRBV9 with TRBJ2-2; D remains unclear. From germline, CDR1 is SGDLS and CDR2 YYNGEE. The CDR3 is made up of 13 amino acids. V was clipped by 2 bases and J by 4 bases, with 6 bases between them.

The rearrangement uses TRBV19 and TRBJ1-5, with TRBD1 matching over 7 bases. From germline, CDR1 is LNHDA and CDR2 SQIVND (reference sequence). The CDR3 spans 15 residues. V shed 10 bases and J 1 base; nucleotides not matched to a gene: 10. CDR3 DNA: TGTGCCACTTCCGGGACAGTCATGAGCAATCAGCCCCAGCATTTT. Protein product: CATSGTVMSNQPQHF.

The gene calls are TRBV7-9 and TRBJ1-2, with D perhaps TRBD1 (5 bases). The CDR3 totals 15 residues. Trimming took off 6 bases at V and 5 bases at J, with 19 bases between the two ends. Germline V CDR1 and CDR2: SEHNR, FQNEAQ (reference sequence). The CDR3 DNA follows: TGTGCCAGCAGTAAGGGGACTGTACAACCGTATGGCTACACCTTC. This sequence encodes CASSKGTVQPYGYTF. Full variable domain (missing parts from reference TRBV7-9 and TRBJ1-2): DTGVSQNPRHKITKRGQNVTFRCDPISEHNRLYWYRQTLGQGPEFLTYFQNEAQLEKSRLLSDRFSAERPKGSFSTLEIQRTEQGDSAMYLCASSKGTVQPYGYTFGSGTRLTVV.

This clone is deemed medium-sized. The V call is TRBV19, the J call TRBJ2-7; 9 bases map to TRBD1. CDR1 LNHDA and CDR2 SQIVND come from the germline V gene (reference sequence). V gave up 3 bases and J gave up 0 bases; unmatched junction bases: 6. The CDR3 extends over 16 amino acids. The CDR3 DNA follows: TGTGCCAGTAGTATGGGGGACAGGGTCCTCTCCTACGAGCAGTACTTC. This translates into CASSMGDRVLSYEQYF.

CDR3 sequence reads: CAWSRSGQFNQPQHF. CDR3 nucleotides: TGTGCCTGGAGTCGGTCAGGACAGTTCAATCAGCCCCAGCATTTT. The chain uses TRBV30 and TRBJ1-5; TRBD1 might be the D (6 bases). This CDR3 comprises 15 residues. Between the trimmed V and J ends, which lost 2 bases and 3 bases, there was a span of 14 bases. Germline V gene sequence: CDR1 GTSNPN, CDR2 SVGIG (reference sequence).

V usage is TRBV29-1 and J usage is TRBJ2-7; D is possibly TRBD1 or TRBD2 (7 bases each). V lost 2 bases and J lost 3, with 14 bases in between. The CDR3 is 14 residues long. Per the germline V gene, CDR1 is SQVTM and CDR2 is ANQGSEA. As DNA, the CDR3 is TGCAGCGTTGAAAAACAGGGGAGGGACTACGAGCAGTACTTC. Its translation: CSVEKQGRDYEQYF.

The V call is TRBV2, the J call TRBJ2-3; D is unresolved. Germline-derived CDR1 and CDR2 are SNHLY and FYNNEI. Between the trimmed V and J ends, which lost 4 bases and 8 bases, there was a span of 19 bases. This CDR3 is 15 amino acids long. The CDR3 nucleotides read TGTGCCAGCAGTGTCCCGGTGGACCCGCGGCGTACGCAGTATTTT. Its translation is CASSVPVDPRRTQYF.

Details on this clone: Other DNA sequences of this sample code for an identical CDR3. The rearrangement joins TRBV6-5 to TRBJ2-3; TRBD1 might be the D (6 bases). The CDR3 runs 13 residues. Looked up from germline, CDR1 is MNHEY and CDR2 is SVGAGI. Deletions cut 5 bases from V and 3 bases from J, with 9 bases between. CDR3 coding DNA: TGTGCCAGCAGTCCAAGGGGGACAGATACGCAGTATTTT. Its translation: CASSPRGTDTQYF.